These 19 T cell receptor beta chains were sequenced from one sample in a study of cytomegalovirus exposure and HLA in healthy donors. 60 Vbeta and 13 Jbeta primers were used in PCR. The assay was immunoSEQ multiplex PCR, and TCRdb's table has in-frame clones only and misses some. The data show more than 65,000 clones, roughly 68% seen once. Sequences were obtained from PBMCs. These receptor sequences come from a woman aged 55-69 years in good health and CMV-seropositive.

The chain joins TRBV7-8 to TRBJ2-7; perhaps TRBD1 as D (5 bases). The germline V gene encodes CDR1 SGHVS and CDR2 FQNEAQ. Trimming took off 4 bases at V and 2 bases at J, with 15 bases between the two ends. This CDR3 region has 15 residues. CDR3 bases: TGTGCCAGCAGCTCCCAATCAGGGTCAACCTACGAGCAGTACTTC. Its protein is CASSSQSGSTYEQYF.

J is TRBJ1-6 and V is TRBV5-1; 7 nucleotides line up with TRBD1. CDR3 length equals 16 residues. The J segment lost 7 bases and the V segment lost 2 bases, leaving 9 bases of the junction unmatched. Germline CDR1 and CDR2: SGHRS and YFSETQ. CDR3 DNA: TGCGCCAGCAGCTTACAACAGGGGTCGGACAATTCACCCCTCCACTTT. It specifies CASSLQQGSDNSPLHF.

This clone has just a few counts. CDR3 residues: CASSENRVVEQYF. CDR3 DNA: TGTGCCAGCAGTGAAAACAGGGTGGTAGAGCAGTACTTC. This chain connects TRBV6-1 to TRBJ2-7; tentatively, D is TRBD1 (6 bases). The CDR3 has 13 amino acids. The V gene lost 2 bases and the J gene lost 7 bases, with 12 bases spanning the gap. CDR1 MNHNS and CDR2 SASEGT come from the germline V gene.

The chain combines TRBV6-1 with TRBJ1-5; no firm D call. CDR3 length equals 14 residues. With 1 base removed from V and 7 bases from J, the gap between germline ends came to 11 bases. CDR1 and CDR2 (germline): MNHNS, SASEGT. The CDR3 region has the DNA TGTGCCAGCAGTGAAGGGTGGTCAGGACAGCCCCAGCATTTT. Its translation: CASSEGWSGQPQHF.

Points on this clone: The junction shows a germline mismatch at one end, possibly a read error. CDR3 loop: CASSFGVSTGELFF. DNA of the CDR3: TGTGCTAGCAGCTTCGGGGTATCGACCGGGGAGCTGTTTTTT. The V gene is TRBV7-7, the J gene TRBJ2-2; tentatively, D is TRBD2 (5 bases). The CDR3 is 14 amino acids. Germline CDR1 is SSHAT and CDR2 is FNYEAQ (reference sequence).

The V call is TRBV6-5, the J call TRBJ2-7; tentatively, D is TRBD1 (6 bases). Germline CDR1 and CDR2: MNHEY and SVGAGI. This CDR3 has 13 amino acids. V lost 5 bases and J 3 bases, leaving 11 bases between the germline ends. The chain's CDR3 is CASSHGQIYEQYF. For the CDR3, the DNA is TGTGCCAGCAGTCACGGACAGATCTACGAGCAGTACTTC.

The J gene is TRBJ2-7, the V gene TRBV2; 9 bases line up with TRBD2. The CDR3 has 12 residues. CDR1 is SNHLY and CDR2 is FYNNEI in the germline V gene. Trimming took 6 bases from V and 3 from J; bases not matched to a gene: 0. In nucleotides, the CDR3 is TGTGCCAGCAGAGCGGGGGGCTACGAGCAGTACTTC. Residues: CASRAGGYEQYF.

The chain is built from TRBV6-5 and TRBJ1-2, with a possible D match to TRBD1 (6 bases). This CDR3 is 13 amino acids long. V was trimmed by 2 bases and J by 3 bases, leaving 7 bases between them. Germline V gene lookup returns CDR1 MNHEY and CDR2 SVGAGI. CDR3 region: CASSYEGDYGYTF. The CDR3 DNA follows: TGTGCCAGCAGTTACGAGGGGGACTATGGCTACACCTTC.

This chain joins TRBV11-2 and TRBJ1-2; D ambiguous. CDR3 length equals 14 residues. With 0 bases removed from V and 5 bases from J, the gap between germline ends came to 10 bases. Germline CDR1 and CDR2: SGHAT and FQNNGV. In DNA, the CDR3 is TGTGCCAGCAGCTTAGACCGAGGCCCTTATGGCTACACCTTC. Its translation: CASSLDRGPYGYTF.

Concerning this clone: A junction boundary mismatches the germline segment, possibly from a read error. This chain joins TRBV7-7 and TRBJ1-4, with D possibly being TRBD1 (5 bases). Germline CDR1 is SSHAT and CDR2 is FNYEAQ (reference sequence). The CDR3 spans 13 residues. The CDR3 coding sequence is TGTGCTAGCAGCTTTAGCCAGGGCGAAAAACTGTTTTTT. Protein: CASSFSQGEKLFF.

V gene TRBV4-1 combines with J gene TRBJ1-1; 10 bases fit TRBD1. From germline, CDR1 is MGHRA and CDR2 YSYEKL. The CDR3 runs 14 residues. After removal of 6 bases from V and 5 bases from J, the junction contained 6 bases not matched to a gene. The CDR3 DNA is TGCGCCAGCAGAGACAGGGGGCTGGGGACTGAAGCTTTCTTT. It codes for CASRDRGLGTEAFF.

The table lists this clone with a few counts. The chain uses TRBV6-1 and TRBJ1-5, with TRBD1 matching over 7 bases. The CDR3 covers 14 residues. The ends lost 5 bases at V and 9 bases at J; junction bases unmatched: 10. Germline V gene data show CDR1 as MNHNS and CDR2 as SASEGT. The CDR3 sequence is CASSPGQDLSPQHF. As DNA, the CDR3 is TGTGCCAGCAGTCCTGGACAGGATCTTTCGCCCCAGCATTTT.

This clone occurred once. The genes are TRBV11-2 and TRBJ2-3, with 7 bases fitting TRBD2. CDR1 and CDR2 (germline): SGHAT, FQNNGV. Germline trimming cut 4 bases from V and 0 bases from J; bases unmatched to any gene: 7. This CDR3 spans 16 amino acids. CDR3: CASSYFGRPSTDTQYF. The CDR3 DNA sequence: TGTGCCAGCAGCTATTTCGGGAGGCCCAGCACAGATACGCAGTATTTT.

This chain links TRBV18 with TRBJ2-3; tentatively, D is TRBD1 (6 bases). Trimming took off 2 bases at V and 12 bases at J, with 12 bases between the two ends. The CDR3 consists of 12 residues. Per germline, CDR1 KGHSH and CDR2 LQKENI. The CDR3 is CASSPRAGEQYF. CDR3 in DNA: TGTGCCAGCTCACCAAGGGCAGGGGAACAGTATTTT.

The V call is TRBV18, the J call TRBJ1-1; 10 bases line up with TRBD1. The CDR3 spans 13 residues. Germline CDR1 reads KGHSH; CDR2 reads LQKENI. V was pared by 4 bases and J by 5 bases, with 1 base of the junction left unmatched. The CDR3 DNA follows: TGTGCCAGCTCACGGACAGGGGGAACTGAAGCTTTCTTT. Amino acid sequence: CASSRTGGTEAFF.

The chain recombines TRBV6-5 with TRBJ2-7, with a tentative D call TRBD2 (6 bases). V was pared by 0 bases and J by 3 bases, with 9 bases between. CDR3 length: 14 amino acids. Looked up from germline, CDR1 is MNHEY and CDR2 is SVGAGI. CDR3 nucleotides: TGTGCCAGCAGTTACTCGCGGGACGGCTACGAGCAGTACTTC. Its translation is CASSYSRDGYEQYF.

This chain joins TRBV7-2 and TRBJ1-4, with 7 bases that match TRBD1. The CDR3 has 14 residues. Germline V gene data show CDR1 as SGHTA and CDR2 as FQGNSA. J gave up 7 bases and V 5 bases, and 7 bases lay outside the gene matches. CDR3 nucleotide sequence: TGTGCCAGCAGCCCCCGACAGGGTCGTGAAAAACTGTTTTTT. Residues: CASSPRQGREKLFF.

The chain uses TRBV12-5 and TRBJ2-1; TRBD2 agrees at 9 bases. Germline lookup yields CDR1 LGHNT and CDR2 FRNRAP. V shed 7 bases and J 3 bases; nucleotides not matched to a gene: 7. This CDR3 comprises 15 residues. The DNA of the CDR3 is TGTGCTAGTGAGAAAGCGGGGGGACTCTACAATGAGCAGTTCTTC. This codes for CASEKAGGLYNEQFF.

The V gene is TRBV7-9, the J gene TRBJ2-5; D ambiguous. V was clipped by 3 bases and J by 2 bases, with 10 bases between them. Germline assignment: CDR1 SEHNR and CDR2 FQNEAQ (reference sequence). The CDR3 is 14 amino acids. The CDR3 spells CASSFFRSQETQYF. Here the CDR3 DNA reads TGTGCCAGCAGCTTCTTCAGGTCACAAGAGACCCAGTACTTC.